This T cell receptor beta chain was profiled in a study of identical twins. General study results and limits: Zero-insertion analyses were open to partial confounding by invariant MAIT and iNKT cells.

V lost 1 base and J 4 bases, leaving 11 bases between the germline ends. The V gene's germline CDR1 is SGHDN and CDR2 FVKESK. This CDR3 comprises 15 residues. TCRdb reprocessed the 5' RACE reads with MiXCR, giving one entry per CDR3 protein. The data hold 750,000 to 950,000 distinct CDR3 sequences, with 12% observed a single time. This clonotype was found many times. Its specificity is not known. These data were likewise used in another study, on yellow fever vaccine responses in identical twins.

V gene TRBV14 combines with J gene TRBJ1-5; D is undetermined. The sequencing sample was made of PBMCs. This receptor was identified in a young woman in good health. CDR3 region: CASSQVTGRNQPQHF. CDR3 sequence (DNA): TGTGCCAGCAGCCAAGTGACGGGGAGAAATCAGCCCCAGCATTTT.